The following is a T cell receptor beta chain sequence with its context. This table comes from immunoSEQ multiplex PCR, and its TCRdb copy is limited to in-frame clones, with some not included. The sample contains under 130,000 clones, about 85% of which appear only once. The data are from a study of blood T cell repertoires in COVID-19. The sample was peripheral blood. The sequence came from a human donor in a cohort sampled during active COVID-19.

The CDR3 coding sequence is TGTGCCAGCTGGGGACAGGGAGGCGGCTACACCTTC. It encodes CASWGQGGGYTF. This chain links TRBV25-1 with TRBJ1-2, with TRBD1 matching 9 bases. The CDR3 runs 12 residues. With V trimmed by 8 bases and J by 8 bases, 6 bases remained unmatched. The germline CDR1 and CDR2 sequences are MGHDK and SYGVNS.